The T cell receptor beta chain under discussion was sequenced for a study of blood T cell repertoires in COVID-19. J gave up 4 bases and V 2 bases, and 17 bases lay outside the gene matches. This CDR3 spans 18 amino acids. CDR1 is SGHRS, CDR2 YFSETQ, per germline. TCRdb's copy holds only in-frame clones and misses some; the assay was immunoSEQ multiplex PCR. The table lists around 250,000 clones, 65% to 90% of them singletons. The sequenced sample was PBMCs or T cells enriched from blood (not recorded which). The origin of this receptor is a woman between 50 and 59 years old with acute COVID-19. The rearrangement links TRBV5-1 to TRBJ1-2; 7 bases map to TRBD1. The CDR3 loop reads CASSFQPGQTNSPYGYTF. The CDR3 DNA sequence: TGCGCCAGCAGCTTCCAACCGGGACAGACGAATTCTCCCTATGGCTACACCTTC.